This TCR beta chain was found in a study of blood T cells in healthy people across ages. Points on this clonotype: What it recognizes is unknown.

Germline values: CDR1 ENHRY, CDR2 SYGVKD. V shed 0 bases and J shed 4 bases, with 7 bases lying between them. CDR3 length: 14 amino acids. Study-wide points: PBMCs were not sorted, which prevented a conclusive comparison of naive versus antigen-experienced cells.

With a J-beta primer mix and a sample-barcoded 5' primer, a second PCR ran about 7 to 11 cycles. One entry per CDR3 protein, called by TCRdb with MiXCR from the 5' RACE reads. The sample records hundreds of thousands of distinct CDR3 sequences, more than 20% being singletons. The chain couples TRBV10-3 to TRBJ1-5; no clear D gene. The receptor's source is a man aged 70-80 years in good health. Sequenced sample: blood. The DNA of the CDR3 is TGTGCCATCAGTGAGTCGCCCGTGAATCAGCCCCAGCATTTT. Its translation is CAISESPVNQPQHF.